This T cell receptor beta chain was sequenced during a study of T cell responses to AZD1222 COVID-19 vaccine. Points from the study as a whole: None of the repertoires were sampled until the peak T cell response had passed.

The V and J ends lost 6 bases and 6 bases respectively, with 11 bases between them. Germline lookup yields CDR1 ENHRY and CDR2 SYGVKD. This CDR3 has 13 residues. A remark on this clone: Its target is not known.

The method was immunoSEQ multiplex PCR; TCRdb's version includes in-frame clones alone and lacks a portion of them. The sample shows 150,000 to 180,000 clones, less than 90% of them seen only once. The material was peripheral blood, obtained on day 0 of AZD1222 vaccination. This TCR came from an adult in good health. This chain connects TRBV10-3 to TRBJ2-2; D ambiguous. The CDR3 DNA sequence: TGTGCCATCAGCGCTAGACACCCCGGGGAGCTGTTTTTT. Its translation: CAISARHPGELFF.